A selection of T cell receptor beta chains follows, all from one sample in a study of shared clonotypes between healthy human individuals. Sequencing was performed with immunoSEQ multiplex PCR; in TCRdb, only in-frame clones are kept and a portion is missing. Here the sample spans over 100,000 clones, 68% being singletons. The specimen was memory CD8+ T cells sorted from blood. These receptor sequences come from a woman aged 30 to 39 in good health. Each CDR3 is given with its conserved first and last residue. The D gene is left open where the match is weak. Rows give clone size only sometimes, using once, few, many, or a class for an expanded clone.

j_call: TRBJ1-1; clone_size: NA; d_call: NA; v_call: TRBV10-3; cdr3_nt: TGTGCCACTAAATTGAACAGGGAGGCAGGAACTGAAGCTTTCTTT; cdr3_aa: CATKLNREAGTEAFF
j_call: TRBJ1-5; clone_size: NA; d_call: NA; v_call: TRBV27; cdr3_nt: TGTGCCAGCAGTAAACGAATAAGTTCAAGTCTTCAGCCCCAGCATTTT; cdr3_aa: CASSKRISSSLQPQHF
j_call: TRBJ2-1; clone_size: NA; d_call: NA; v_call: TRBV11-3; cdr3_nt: TGTGCCAGCAGCTCATTCCCCTCTTATGAGCAGTTCTTC; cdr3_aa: CASSSFPSYEQFF
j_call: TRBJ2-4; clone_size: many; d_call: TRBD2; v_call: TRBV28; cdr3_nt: TGTGCCAGCAGTTTACGGGACAGACTAGCGGGAGGAAACATTCAGTACTTC; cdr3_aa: CASSLRDRLAGGNIQYF
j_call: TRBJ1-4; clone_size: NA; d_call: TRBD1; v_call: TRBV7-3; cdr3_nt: TGTGCCAGCAGCTTAGGAAGAGGGACAGGGCCAGAAAAACTGTTTTTT; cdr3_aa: CASSLGRGTGPEKLFF
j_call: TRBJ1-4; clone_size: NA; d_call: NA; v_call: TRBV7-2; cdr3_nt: TGTGCCAGCAGCTTAAGGAGGACTAATGAAAAACTGTTTTTT; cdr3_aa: CASSLRRTNEKLFF
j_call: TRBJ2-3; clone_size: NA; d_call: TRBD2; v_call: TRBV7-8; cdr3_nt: TGTGCCAGCAGCTTCCTTAGCGGGAAAGATACGCAGTATTTT; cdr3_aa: CASSFLSGKDTQYF
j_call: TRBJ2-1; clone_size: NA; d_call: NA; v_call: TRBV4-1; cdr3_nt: TGCGCCAGCAGCCAAGTGGCAGGGACGGAAGGGCAGTTCTTC; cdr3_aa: CASSQVAGTEGQFF
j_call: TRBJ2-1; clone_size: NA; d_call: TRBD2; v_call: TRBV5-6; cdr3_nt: TGTGCCAGCAGCTACAGGACTAGCGGGAGTAAGGGTGAGCAGTTCTTC; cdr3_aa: CASSYRTSGSKGEQFF
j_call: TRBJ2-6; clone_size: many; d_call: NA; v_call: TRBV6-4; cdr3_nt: TGTGCCAGCAGTGACTCGAGGGGGTCTGGGGCCAACGTCCTGACTTTC; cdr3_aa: CASSDSRGSGANVLTF
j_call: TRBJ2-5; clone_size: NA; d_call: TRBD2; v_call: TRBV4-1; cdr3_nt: TGCGCCAGCAGCACACCCGCGGGACTAGCGGGAGTCAACCAAGAGACCCAGTACTTC; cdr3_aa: CASSTPAGLAGVNQETQYF
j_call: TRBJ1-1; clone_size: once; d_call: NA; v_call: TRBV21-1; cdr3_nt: TGTGCCAGCAGTGTAGAAATAGACACAATTCGCACTGAAGCTTTCTTT; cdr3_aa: CASSVEIDTIRTEAFF
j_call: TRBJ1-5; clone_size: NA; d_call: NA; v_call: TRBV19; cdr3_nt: TGTGCCAGTAGTAAGGTGTCAGTGAATCAGCCCCAGCATTTT; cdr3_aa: CASSKVSVNQPQHF
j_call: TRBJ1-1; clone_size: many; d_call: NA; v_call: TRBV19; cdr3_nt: TGTGCCAGTAGTAGAGCGGGGCAAGACGAAGCTTTCTTT; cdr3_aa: CASSRAGQDEAFF
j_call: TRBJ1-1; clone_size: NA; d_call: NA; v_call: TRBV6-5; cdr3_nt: TGTGCCAGCAGTCCCTCCATGAACACTGAAGCTTTCTTT; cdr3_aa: CASSPSMNTEAFF
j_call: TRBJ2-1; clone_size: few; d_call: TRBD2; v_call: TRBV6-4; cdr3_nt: TGTGCCAGCAGTGACACGGCGGGAGAGTTCAATGAGCAGTTCTTC; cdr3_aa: CASSDTAGEFNEQFF
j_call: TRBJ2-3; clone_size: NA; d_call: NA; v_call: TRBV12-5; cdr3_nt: TGTGCTAGTGGTTTGGTACGTGGCACAGATACGCAGTATTTT; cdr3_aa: CASGLVRGTDTQYF
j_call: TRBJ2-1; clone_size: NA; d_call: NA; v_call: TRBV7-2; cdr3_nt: TGTGCCAGCAGCTTAGAGAAGAATGAGCAGTTCTTC; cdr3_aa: CASSLEKNEQFF
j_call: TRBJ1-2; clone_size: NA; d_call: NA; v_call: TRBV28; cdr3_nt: TGTGCCAGCAGTTTATTGGGGGGGCCGGAAGGCTACACCTTC; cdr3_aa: CASSLLGGPEGYTF
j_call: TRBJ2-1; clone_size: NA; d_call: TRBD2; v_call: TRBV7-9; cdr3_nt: TGTGCCAGCAGGCCAGTAGCGGGAGCGGCCTACAATGAGCAGTTCTTC; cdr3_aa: CASRPVAGAAYNEQFF
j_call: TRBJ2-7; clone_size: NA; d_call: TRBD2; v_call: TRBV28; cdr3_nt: TGTGCCAGCCGGACTAGCGGATCCTACGAGCAGTACTTC; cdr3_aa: CASRTSGSYEQYF
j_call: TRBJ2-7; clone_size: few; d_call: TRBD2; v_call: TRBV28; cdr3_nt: TGTGCCAGCAGTTTGGCCCCCCTTAGCGGGAGTTTTCCCTACGAGCAGTACTTC; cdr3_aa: CASSLAPLSGSFPYEQYF
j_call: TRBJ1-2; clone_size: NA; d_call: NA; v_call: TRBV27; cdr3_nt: TGTGCCAGCAGTCCGGGGGTTCAAGTCTATGGCTACACCTTC; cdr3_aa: CASSPGVQVYGYTF
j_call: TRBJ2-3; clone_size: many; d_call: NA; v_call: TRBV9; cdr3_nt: TGTGCCAGCCAGGGTAACACAGATACGCAGTATTTT; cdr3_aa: CASQGNTDTQYF
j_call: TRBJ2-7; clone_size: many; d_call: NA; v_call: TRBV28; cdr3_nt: TGTGCCACCAGATTCCCCCCCCGATACGAGCAGTACTTC; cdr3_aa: CATRFPPRYEQYF
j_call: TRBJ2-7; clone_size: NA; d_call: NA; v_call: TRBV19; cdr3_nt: TGTGCCAGTAGTTCAGGGGGGGAACCCTACGAGCAGTACTTC; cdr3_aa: CASSSGGEPYEQYF
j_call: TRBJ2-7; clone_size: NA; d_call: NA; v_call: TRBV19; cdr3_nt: TGTGCCAGTAGTATATCCCTTCAATACGAGCAGTACTTC; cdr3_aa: CASSISLQYEQYF
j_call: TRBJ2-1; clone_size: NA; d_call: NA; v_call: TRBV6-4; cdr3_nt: TGTGCCAGCAGTGTTATAGCGGAGGGGGATGAGCAGTTCTTC; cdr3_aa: CASSVIAEGDEQFF
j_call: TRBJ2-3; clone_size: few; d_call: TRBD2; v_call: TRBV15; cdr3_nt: TGTGCCACCAGCAGAACCAGCGGGAGTGGAACAGATACGCAGTATTTT; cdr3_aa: CATSRTSGSGTDTQYF
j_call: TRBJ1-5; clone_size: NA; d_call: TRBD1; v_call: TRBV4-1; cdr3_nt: TGCGCCAGCAGCCACGGACAGGGGGGGGATTGGCCCCAGCATTTT; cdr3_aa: CASSHGQGGDWPQHF
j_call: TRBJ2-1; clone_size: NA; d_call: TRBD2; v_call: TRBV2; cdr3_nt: TGTGCCAGCACCCTCGGACTAGCGAGAAATGAGCAGTTCTTC; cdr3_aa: CASTLGLARNEQFF
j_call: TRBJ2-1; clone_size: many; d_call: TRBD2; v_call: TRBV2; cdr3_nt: TGTGCCAGCAGCCCGGGACTAGCGGGAGGACTCGACTACAATGAGCAGTTCTTC; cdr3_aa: CASSPGLAGGLDYNEQFF
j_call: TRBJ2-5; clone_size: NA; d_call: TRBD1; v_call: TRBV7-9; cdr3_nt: TGTGCCAGCAGCTCCGACAGGGAGTGGTTTGGAGGAGAGACCCAGTACTTC; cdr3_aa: CASSSDREWFGGETQYF
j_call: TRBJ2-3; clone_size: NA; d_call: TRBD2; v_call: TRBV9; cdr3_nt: TGTGCCAGCAGCCTAGAGACTAGCGGTGCCATTTGGGGCACAGATACGCAGTATTTT; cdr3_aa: CASSLETSGAIWGTDTQYF
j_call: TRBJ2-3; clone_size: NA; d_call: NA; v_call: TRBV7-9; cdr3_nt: TGTGCCAGCAGATCACCCCCAGATACGCAGTATTTT; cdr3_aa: CASRSPPDTQYF
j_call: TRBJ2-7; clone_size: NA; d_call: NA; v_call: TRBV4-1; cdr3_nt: TGCGCCAGCAGCCATCTAGCTTTCTCCTACGAGCAGTACTTC; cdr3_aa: CASSHLAFSYEQYF
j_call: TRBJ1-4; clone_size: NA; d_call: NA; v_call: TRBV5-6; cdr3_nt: TGTGCCAGCAGCTTGAGGGCGGAGATTGCAACTAATGAAAAACTGTTTTTT; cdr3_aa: CASSLRAEIATNEKLFF
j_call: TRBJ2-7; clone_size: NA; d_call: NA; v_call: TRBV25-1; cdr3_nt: TGTGCCAGCAGGGGTTTTCGGGAGCAGTACTTC; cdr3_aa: CASRGFREQYF
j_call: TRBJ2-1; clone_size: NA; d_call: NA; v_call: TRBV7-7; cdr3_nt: TGTGCCTCGCCCCTCTCCTATGAGCAGTTCTTC; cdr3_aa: CASPLSYEQFF
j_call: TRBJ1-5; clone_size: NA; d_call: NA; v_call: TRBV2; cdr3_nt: TGTGCCAGCAGGACCCTTTATAGCAATCAGCCCCAGCATTTT; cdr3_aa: CASRTLYSNQPQHF
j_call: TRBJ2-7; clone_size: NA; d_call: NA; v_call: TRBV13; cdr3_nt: TGTGCCAGCAGCTTAGGACTAGACTACGAGCAGTACTTC; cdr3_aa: CASSLGLDYEQYF
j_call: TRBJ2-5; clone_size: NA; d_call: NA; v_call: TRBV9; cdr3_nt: TGTGCCAGCAGCGGCGACAGTCCGGAGACCCAGTACTTC; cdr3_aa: CASSGDSPETQYF
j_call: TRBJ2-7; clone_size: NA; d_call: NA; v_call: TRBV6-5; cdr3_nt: TGTGCCAGCAGTGACTCAGAGGGGGGGTCCTACGAGCAGTACTTC; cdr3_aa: CASSDSEGGSYEQYF
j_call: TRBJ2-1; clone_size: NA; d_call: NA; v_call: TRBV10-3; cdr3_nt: TGTGCCACCGAGACGGAGCGGGTCTCGTACAATGAGCAGTTCTTC; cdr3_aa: CATETERVSYNEQFF
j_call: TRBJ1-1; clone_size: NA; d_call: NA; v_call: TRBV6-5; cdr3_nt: TGTGCCAGCAGTTCCGTCAACACTGAAGCTTTCTTT; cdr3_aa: CASSSVNTEAFF
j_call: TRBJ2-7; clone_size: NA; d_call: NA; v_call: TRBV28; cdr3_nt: TGTGCCAGCAGCCTCACGGGAGTCGGCGACGAGCAGTACTTC; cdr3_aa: CASSLTGVGDEQYF
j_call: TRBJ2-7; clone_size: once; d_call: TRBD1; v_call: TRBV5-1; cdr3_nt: TGCGCCAGCAGCTCCCGGACAGGGGCTATAGGCGAGCAGTACTTC; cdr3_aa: CASSSRTGAIGEQYF
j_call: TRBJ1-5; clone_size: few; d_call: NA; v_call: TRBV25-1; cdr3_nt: TGTGCCAGCAGTCCGGACTTGTATAGCAATCAGCCCCAGCATTTT; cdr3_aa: CASSPDLYSNQPQHF
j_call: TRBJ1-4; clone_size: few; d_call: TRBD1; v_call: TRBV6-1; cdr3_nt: TGTGCCAGCAGTGAAACCGGGACAGGAGGTGAAAAACTGTTTTTT; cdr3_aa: CASSETGTGGEKLFF
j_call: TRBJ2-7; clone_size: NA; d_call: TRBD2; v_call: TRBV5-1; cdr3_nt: TGCGCCAGCAGCTTGGTTAGCGGGAGGGCCCTCTACGAGCAGTACTTC; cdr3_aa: CASSLVSGRALYEQYF
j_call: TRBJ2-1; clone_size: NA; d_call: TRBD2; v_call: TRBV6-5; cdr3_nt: TGTGCCAGCAGTTACTGGCTAGCGGGATACAATGAGCAGTTCTTC; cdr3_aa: CASSYWLAGYNEQFF
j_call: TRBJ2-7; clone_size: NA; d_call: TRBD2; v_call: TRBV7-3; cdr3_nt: TGTGCCAGCAGCTCACTAGCGGGAGCCCCCTACGAGCAGTACTTC; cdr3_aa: CASSSLAGAPYEQYF
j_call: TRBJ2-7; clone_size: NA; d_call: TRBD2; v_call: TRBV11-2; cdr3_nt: TGTGCCAGCAGCGTCCTAGCGGGAGAGCTCTACGAGCAGTACTTC; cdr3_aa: CASSVLAGELYEQYF